These T cell receptor beta chains were read from a single sample in a study of T cell changes during pregnancy in multiple sclerosis. Profiling relied on immunoSEQ multiplex PCR, and the TCRdb table lists in-frame clones only, not all of them. The table shows some 21,000 clones, with nearly 90% occurring only once. The specimen was CD8+ T cells from peripheral blood mononuclear cells, collected in the second trimester of pregnancy. The receptor source for this set is a female donor in good health, enrolled as a control in a pregnancy study. The CDR3 runs from the conserved cysteine through the conserved F or W. The order of the fields is V gene, D gene, clone size, J gene, CDR3 DNA, CDR3 protein. The D gene is left open where the match is weak. Where a row states a size, it is once, few, many or the class of an expanded clone; other rows omit it.

v_call: TRBV5-1
d_call: -
clone_size: -
j_call: TRBJ1-2
cdr3_nt: TGCGCCAGCAGCCCAGGGTCGGCGGGGGAAGGCTACACCTTC
cdr3_aa: CASSPGSAGEGYTF

v_call: TRBV5-1
d_call: TRBD2
clone_size: once
j_call: TRBJ2-1
cdr3_nt: TGCGCCAGCAGCCCCGGAACACTAGCGCCCAATGAGCAGTTCTTC
cdr3_aa: CASSPGTLAPNEQFF

v_call: TRBV28
d_call: TRBD1
clone_size: -
j_call: TRBJ2-7
cdr3_nt: TGTGCCAGCAGTCTGGGTGGGGACAGGGTCTACGAGCAGTACTTC
cdr3_aa: CASSLGGDRVYEQYF

v_call: TRBV12-5
d_call: -
clone_size: -
j_call: TRBJ2-3
cdr3_nt: TGTGCTAGTGGTTTGGCCACACAGGCAGATACGCAGTATTTT
cdr3_aa: CASGLATQADTQYF

v_call: TRBV10-3
d_call: TRBD2
clone_size: -
j_call: TRBJ2-7
cdr3_nt: TGTGCCATCAGTGGGGGCGGGGGGGCAGGTTACGAGCAGTACTTC
cdr3_aa: CAISGGGGAGYEQYF

v_call: TRBV6-1
d_call: -
clone_size: -
j_call: TRBJ2-1
cdr3_nt: TGTGCCAGCAGTGAACCCGGGAATGAGCAGTTCTTC
cdr3_aa: CASSEPGNEQFF

v_call: TRBV5-6
d_call: TRBD2
clone_size: -
j_call: TRBJ2-1
cdr3_nt: TGTGCCAGCAGCTTGGGACGGGGGGGCCTGGATGAGCAGTTCTTC
cdr3_aa: CASSLGRGGLDEQFF

v_call: TRBV4-2
d_call: TRBD1
clone_size: medium-sized
j_call: TRBJ2-7
cdr3_nt: TGTGCCAGCAGCCAAGATAGGGGGACAGGGGGCTACGAGCAGTACTTC
cdr3_aa: CASSQDRGTGGYEQYF

v_call: TRBV13
d_call: -
clone_size: -
j_call: TRBJ1-2
cdr3_nt: TGTGCCAGCAGCCCGAGAGACACAATTGGCTATGGCTACACCTTC
cdr3_aa: CASSPRDTIGYGYTF

v_call: TRBV7-6
d_call: -
clone_size: -
j_call: TRBJ1-1
cdr3_nt: TGTGCCAGCAGCTTAGCAGGGGCAGGGGAAGCTTTCTTT
cdr3_aa: CASSLAGAGEAFF